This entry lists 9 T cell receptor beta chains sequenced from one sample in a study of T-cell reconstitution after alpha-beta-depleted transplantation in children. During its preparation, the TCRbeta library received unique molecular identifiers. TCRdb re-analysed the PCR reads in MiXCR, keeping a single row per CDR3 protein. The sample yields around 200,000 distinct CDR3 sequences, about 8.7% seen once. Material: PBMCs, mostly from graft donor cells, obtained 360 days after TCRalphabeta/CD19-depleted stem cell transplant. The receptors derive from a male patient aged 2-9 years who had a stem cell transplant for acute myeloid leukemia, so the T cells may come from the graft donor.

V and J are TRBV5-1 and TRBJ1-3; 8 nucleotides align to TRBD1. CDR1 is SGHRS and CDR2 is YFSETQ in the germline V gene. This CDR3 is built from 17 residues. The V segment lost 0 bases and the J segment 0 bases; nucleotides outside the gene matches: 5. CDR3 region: CASSLVFQGASGNTIYF. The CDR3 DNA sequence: TGCGCCAGCAGCTTGGTGTTCCAGGGGGCCTCTGGAAACACCATATATTTT.

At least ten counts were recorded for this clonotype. CDR3 sequence reads: CSARDRDYYNEQFF. CDR3 nucleotide sequence: TGCAGTGCTAGAGACCGGGACTACTACAATGAGCAGTTCTTC. V and J are TRBV20-1 and TRBJ2-1; 7 nucleotides align to TRBD2. The J segment lost 3 bases and the V segment lost 0 bases, leaving 2 bases of the junction unmatched. Germline values: CDR1 DFQATT, CDR2 SNEGSKA (reference sequence). The CDR3 totals 14 residues.

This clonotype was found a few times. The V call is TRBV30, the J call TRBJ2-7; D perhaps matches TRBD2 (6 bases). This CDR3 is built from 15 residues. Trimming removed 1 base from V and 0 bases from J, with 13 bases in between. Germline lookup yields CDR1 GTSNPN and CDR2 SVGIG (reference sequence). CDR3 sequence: CAWSAGWGDSYEQYV. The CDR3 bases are TGTGCCTGGAGTGCCGGGTGGGGGGACTCCTACGAGCAGTACGTC.

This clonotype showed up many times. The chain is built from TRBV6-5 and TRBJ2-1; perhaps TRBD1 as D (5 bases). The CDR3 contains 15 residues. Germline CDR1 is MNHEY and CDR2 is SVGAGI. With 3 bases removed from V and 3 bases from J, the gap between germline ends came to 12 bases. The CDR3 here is CASSYLPRDYNEQFF. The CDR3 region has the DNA TGTGCCAGCAGTTATCTCCCCAGGGACTACAATGAGCAGTTCTTC.

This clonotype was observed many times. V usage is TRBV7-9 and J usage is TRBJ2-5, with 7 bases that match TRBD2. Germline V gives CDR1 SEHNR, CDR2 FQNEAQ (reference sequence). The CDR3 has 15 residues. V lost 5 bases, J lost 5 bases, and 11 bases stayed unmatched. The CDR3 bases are TGTGCCAGCAGCCCCTGGAGCGGAGCGGGGGAGACCCAGTACTTC. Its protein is CASSPWSGAGETQYF.

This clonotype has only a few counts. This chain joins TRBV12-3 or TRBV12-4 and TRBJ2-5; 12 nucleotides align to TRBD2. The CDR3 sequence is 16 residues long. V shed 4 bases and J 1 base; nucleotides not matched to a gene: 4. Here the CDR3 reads CASSWTSGTFQETQYF. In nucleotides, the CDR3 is TGTGCCAGCAGTTGGACTAGCGGGACCTTCCAAGAGACCCAGTACTTC.

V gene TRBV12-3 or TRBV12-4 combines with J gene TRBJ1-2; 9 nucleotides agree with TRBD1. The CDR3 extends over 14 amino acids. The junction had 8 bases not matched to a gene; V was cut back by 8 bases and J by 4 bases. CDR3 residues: CASLGPDRGYGYTF. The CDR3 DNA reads TGTGCCAGCCTCGGCCCGGACAGGGGCTATGGCTACACCTTC.

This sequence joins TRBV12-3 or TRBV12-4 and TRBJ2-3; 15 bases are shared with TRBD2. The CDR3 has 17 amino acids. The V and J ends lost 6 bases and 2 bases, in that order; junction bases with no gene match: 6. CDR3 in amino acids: CASRRGTSGGPTDTQYF. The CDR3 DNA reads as TGTGCCAGCAGACGGGGGACTAGCGGGGGGCCCACAGATACGCAGTATTTT.

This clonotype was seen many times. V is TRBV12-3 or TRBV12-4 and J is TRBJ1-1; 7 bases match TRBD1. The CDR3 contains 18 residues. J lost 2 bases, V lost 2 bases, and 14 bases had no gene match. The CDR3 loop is CASSLRGPSYRGNTEAFF. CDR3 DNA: TGTGCCAGCAGTTTAAGGGGTCCGAGTTACAGGGGAAACACTGAAGCTTTCTTT.